This T cell receptor beta chain was retrieved from a study of T cells expressing NK-cell markers. Study context: All TCR beta repertoires analysed originated from sorted CD3+CD56+NKG2C+, CD3+CD56+NKG2C- and CD3+CD56-NKG2C+ T cells. The eight sequenced donors comprised seven who were HCMV-seropositive and one who was seronegative. Overall study findings and caveats: In more than five donors, dominant CD3+CD56+NKG2C+ clonotypes ranked among the top 10 CD8+ clonotypes. Once again these clonotypes came out on top in the CD3+CD56-NKG2C+ fraction of several donors.

This CDR3 has 11 residues. CDR1 is MNHNS and CDR2 is SASEGT in the germline V gene. TCRdb reprocessed the 5' RACE reads, keeping one entry per CDR3 protein, no DNA. The listing contains roughly 390,000 distinct CDR3 sequences. A word on this clonotype: The antigen remains undetermined.

The rearrangement joins TRBV6-1 to TRBJ2-7. The sequenced sample was blood T cells: a sorted CD56 or NKG2C T cell subset, CD4+ or CD8+ T cells, or bulk PBMC T cells (not recorded which). This sequence originates from a woman between 45 and 65 years old in good health. The CDR3: CASSYKYEQYF.